This passage covers 18 T cell receptor beta chains from one sample sequenced in a study of cytomegalovirus exposure and HLA in healthy donors. In the PCR, 60 Vbeta and 13 Jbeta primers were used. Method: immunoSEQ multiplex PCR; TCRdb's copy keeps in-frame clones and lacks some. Here the sample spans about 110,000 clones, around 80% being singletons. Sequencing was done on a sample of PBMCs. The receptors shown here come from a woman aged 45-65 years in good health and CMV-seropositive.

The chain carries TRBV7-3 and TRBJ2-5, with a possible D match to TRBD2 (6 bases). The V gene's germline CDR1 is SGHTA and CDR2 FQGTGA. The CDR3 length is 13 residues. V dropped 2 bases and J dropped 5 bases, with 9 bases sitting between them. The CDR3 coding sequence is TGTGCCAGCAGCTTAGGGACTTTCGAGACCCAGTACTTC. This translates into CASSLGTFETQYF. The entire variable domain, with the rest obtained from reference TRBV7-3 and TRBJ2-5, is as follows: GAGVSQTPSNKVTEKGKYVELRCDPISGHTALYWYRQSLGQGPEFLIYFQGTGAADDSGLPNDRFFAVRPEGSVSTLKIQRTERGDSAVYLCASSLGTFETQYFGPGTRLLVL.

The rearrangement joins TRBV20-1 to TRBJ1-4, with no clear D. The V gene's germline CDR1 is DFQATT and CDR2 SNEGSKA (reference sequence). V gave up 6 bases and J gave up 8 bases, with 10 bases separating them. This CDR3 spans 11 amino acids. In DNA form, the CDR3 reads TGCAGTGCCCGAGAGTGGGAAAAACTGTTTTTT. Amino acid sequence: CSAREWEKLFF.

This chain joins TRBV11-2 and TRBJ1-2, with 9 nucleotides matching TRBD1. Germline CDR1 SGHAT, CDR2 FQNNGV. After removal of 2 bases from V and 7 bases from J, the junction contained 5 bases not matched to a gene. The CDR3 runs 14 residues. CDR3 residues: CASSLTGGLGGYTF. Written as DNA, the CDR3 is TGTGCCAGCAGCTTAACAGGGGGCTTAGGTGGCTACACCTTC.

The J gene is TRBJ2-3, the V gene TRBV4-1, with a possible D match to TRBD2 (5 bases). Germline values: CDR1 MGHRA, CDR2 YSYEKL. With 2 bases removed from V and 5 bases from J, the gap between germline ends came to 20 bases. The CDR3 is 17 amino acids. CDR3 nucleotides: TGCGCCAGCAGCCAACGCAGCCCGGCCGGGGTCGGAGATACGCAGTATTTT. Translation: CASSQRSPAGVGDTQYF.

The chain carries TRBV28 and TRBJ1-5, with a weak D call TRBD1 (5 bases). The CDR3 is 17 residues long. The germline gives CDR1 MDHEN, CDR2 SYDVKM. Trimming pared 2 bases from V and 3 bases from J, leaving 17 bases between. The DNA for the CDR3 is TGTGCCAGCAGTTTACCCCCTAGGGGCGCCTACAATCAGCCCCAGCATTTT. This translates into CASSLPPRGAYNQPQHF.

Comment on this clone: A read error may produce the germline difference seen at one junction end. In the same sample, other DNA sequences code for this CDR3. The genes are TRBV28 and TRBJ1-5; tentative D call: TRBD1 (5 bases). Germline CDR1 MDHEN, CDR2 SYDVKM. The CDR3 length is 17 residues. CDR3 in DNA: TGTGCCAGCAGTAGGGGATCAGGGTATCATGGCAATCAGCCCCAGCACTTT. Translation: CASSRGSGYHGNQPQHF.

The chain joins TRBV27 to TRBJ2-1, with 11 bases matching TRBD1. There are 17 residues in the CDR3. V was clipped by 2 bases and J by 8 bases; unmatched bases: 11. Germline V lookup: CDR1 MNHEY, CDR2 SMNVEV (reference sequence). This CDR3 reads CASSLPHGQGAYDEQFF. The CDR3 nucleotides read TGTGCCAGCAGTTTACCACACGGACAGGGGGCTTATGATGAGCAGTTCTTC.

V usage is TRBV5-4 and J usage is TRBJ1-3; 8 bases align to TRBD1. V lost 4 bases, J lost 0 bases, and 3 bases stayed unmatched. Germline CDR1 is SGHNT and CDR2 is YYREEE (reference sequence). The CDR3 is 15 residues long. The CDR3 region has the DNA TGTGCCAGCAGCCCCGGACAGGGCTCTGGAAACACCATATATTTT. The encoded protein is CASSPGQGSGNTIYF.

The chain couples TRBV19 to TRBJ1-4; D ambiguous. The CDR3 sequence is 13 residues long. Trimming pared 6 bases from V and 6 bases from J, leaving 11 bases between. Germline-derived CDR1 and CDR2 are LNHDA and SQIVND (reference sequence). The CDR3 DNA is TGTGCCAGTAGCCCTGGACTCTATGAAAAACTGTTTTTT. Protein: CASSPGLYEKLFF.

J is TRBJ2-7 and V is TRBV7-8; D may be TRBD1 (6 bases). The CDR3 totals 14 residues. In germline, CDR1 is SGHVS, CDR2 FQNEAQ. V gave up 1 base and J gave up 4 bases, with 11 bases separating them. CDR3 residues: CASSLDRVEYEQYF. The CDR3 coding sequence is TGTGCCAGCAGCTTAGACAGGGTTGAGTACGAGCAGTACTTC.

The chain couples TRBV7-8 to TRBJ1-2; D perhaps matches TRBD1 (5 bases). The V end was cut by 2 bases, the J end by 2 bases, with 15 bases between. The V gene's germline CDR1 is SGHVS and CDR2 FQNEAQ. The CDR3 is made up of 16 amino acids. DNA of the CDR3: TGTGCCAGCAGCTTATGGAAGGGACTGAAGAACTATGGCTACACCTTC. Its translation is CASSLWKGLKNYGYTF.

This chain uses TRBV19 with TRBJ1-1, with D unresolved. CDR3 length: 12 amino acids. The ends were cut back, 5 bases at V and 13 bases at J, with 17 bases in the middle. Germline lookup yields CDR1 LNHDA and CDR2 SQIVND (reference sequence). In nucleotides, the CDR3 is TGTGCCAGTAGTGCTCCGGTGGGCGCTGGTTTCTTT. This encodes CASSAPVGAGFF.

This clone occurred once. The rearrangement joins TRBV5-1 to TRBJ1-1, with 9 bases matching TRBD1. The J segment lost 4 bases and the V segment lost 3 bases, leaving 4 bases of the junction unmatched. The germline V gene has CDR1 SGHRS and CDR2 YFSETQ. The CDR3 sequence is 14 residues long. The CDR3 DNA sequence: TGCGCCAGCAGCTCGGGACAGGGAGGCACTGAAGCTTTCTTT. It encodes CASSSGQGGTEAFF.

The chain is built from TRBV19 and TRBJ1-1; D call uncertain. Germline CDR1 reads LNHDA; CDR2 reads SQIVND (reference sequence). The CDR3 has 14 residues. Deletions cut 0 bases from V and 1 base from J, with 6 bases between. CDR3 in amino acids: CASSIDRQNTEAFF. CDR3 nucleotides: TGTGCCAGTAGTATAGACAGGCAGAACACTGAAGCTTTCTTT.

V and J are TRBV4-2 and TRBJ1-5, with D perhaps matching TRBD1 (6 bases). This CDR3 region has 19 residues. Looked up from germline, CDR1 is LGHNA and CDR2 is YNFKEQ. V lost 2 bases, J lost 1 base, and 21 bases lay in between. The CDR3 sequence: CASSQSPTGYETSNQPQHF. The CDR3 DNA sequence: TGTGCCAGCAGCCAATCTCCGACAGGATATGAAACCAGCAATCAGCCCCAGCATTTT.

The chain uses TRBV6-1 and TRBJ2-2; 8 nucleotides match TRBD1. Trimming at V came to 1 base and at J to 4 bases, leaving 5 bases not matched to a gene. The CDR3 runs 16 residues. Germline CDR1 MNHNS, CDR2 SASEGT. CDR3 DNA: TGTGCCAGCAGTGAAGTGCGGACAGGGACCACCGGGGAGCTGTTTTTT. This gives the protein CASSEVRTGTTGELFF.

The chain links TRBV29-1 to TRBJ1-1; D remains ambiguous. The CDR3 covers 14 residues. Germline V gene data show CDR1 as SQVTM and CDR2 as ANQGSEA. V was shortened by 5 bases and J by 2 bases, with 15 bases between the two germline ends. The CDR3 nucleotides read TGCAGCGTTTCCCCATCCCCAGTTAACACTGAAGCTTTCTTT. Its translation is CSVSPSPVNTEAFF.

The CDR3 bases are TGTGCCAGCAGTTTGGGGGGGCGGACCGGGGAGCAGTACTTC. This gives the protein CASSLGGRTGEQYF. The chain combines TRBV28 with TRBJ2-7, with TRBD2 as a possible D gene (7 bases). The CDR3 is 14 amino acids. The V gene's germline CDR1 is MDHEN and CDR2 SYDVKM. V was clipped by 3 bases and J by 7 bases, with 16 bases between them.